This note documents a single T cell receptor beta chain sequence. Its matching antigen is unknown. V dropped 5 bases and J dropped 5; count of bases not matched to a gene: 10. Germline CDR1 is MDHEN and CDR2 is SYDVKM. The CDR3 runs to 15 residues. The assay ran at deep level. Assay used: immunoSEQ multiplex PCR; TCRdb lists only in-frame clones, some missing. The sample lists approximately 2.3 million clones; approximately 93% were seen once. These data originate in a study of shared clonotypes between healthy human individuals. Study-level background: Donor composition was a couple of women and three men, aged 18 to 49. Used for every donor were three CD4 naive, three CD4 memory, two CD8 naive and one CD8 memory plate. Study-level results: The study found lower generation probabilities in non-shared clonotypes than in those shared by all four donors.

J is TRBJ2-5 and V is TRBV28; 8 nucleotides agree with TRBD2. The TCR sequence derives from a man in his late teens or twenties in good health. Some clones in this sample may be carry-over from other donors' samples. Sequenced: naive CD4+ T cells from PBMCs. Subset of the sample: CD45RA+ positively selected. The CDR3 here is CASSLRVAGRETQYF. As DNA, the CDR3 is TGTGCCAGCAGTCTCCGGGTAGCGGGGAGGGAGACCCAGTACTTC.